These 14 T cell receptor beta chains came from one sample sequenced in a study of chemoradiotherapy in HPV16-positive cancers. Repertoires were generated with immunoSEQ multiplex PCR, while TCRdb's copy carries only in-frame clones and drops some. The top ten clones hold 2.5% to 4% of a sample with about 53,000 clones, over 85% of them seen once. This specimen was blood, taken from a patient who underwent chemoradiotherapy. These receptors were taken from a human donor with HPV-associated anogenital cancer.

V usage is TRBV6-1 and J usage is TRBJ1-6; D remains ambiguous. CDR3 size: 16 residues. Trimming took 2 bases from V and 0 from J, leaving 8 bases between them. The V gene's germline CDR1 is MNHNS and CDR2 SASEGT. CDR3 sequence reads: CASSESGSSYNSPLHF. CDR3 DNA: TGTGCCAGCAGTGAATCGGGTAGCTCCTATAATTCACCCCTCCACTTT.

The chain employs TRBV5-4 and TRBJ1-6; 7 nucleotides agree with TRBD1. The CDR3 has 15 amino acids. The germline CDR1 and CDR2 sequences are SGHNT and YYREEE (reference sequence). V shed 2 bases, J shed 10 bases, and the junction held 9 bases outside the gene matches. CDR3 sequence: CASSLVRQGESPLHF. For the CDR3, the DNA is TGTGCCAGCAGCTTAGTCCGACAGGGCGAATCACCCCTCCACTTT.

CDR3 residues: CASSFSGTGAGETQYF. DNA of the CDR3: TGTGCCAGCAGCTTTAGCGGGACAGGGGCCGGAGAGACCCAGTACTTC. The chain couples TRBV7-2 to TRBJ2-5, with 10 bases aligning to TRBD1. The CDR3 is 16 amino acids. J lost 4 bases, V lost 3 bases, and 8 bases had no gene match. Looked up from germline, CDR1 is SGHTA and CDR2 is FQGNSA.

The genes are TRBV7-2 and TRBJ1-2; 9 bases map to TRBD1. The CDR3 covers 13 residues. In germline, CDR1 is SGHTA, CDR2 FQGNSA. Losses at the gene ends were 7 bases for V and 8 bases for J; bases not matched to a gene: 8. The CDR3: CASTPGTGIGYTF. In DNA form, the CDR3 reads TGTGCCAGCACCCCCGGGACAGGGATAGGCTACACCTTC. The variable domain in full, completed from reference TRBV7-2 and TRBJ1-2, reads GAGVSQSPSNKVTEKGKDVELRCDPISGHTALYWYRQSLGQGLEFLIYFQGNSAPDKSGLPSDRFSAERTGGSVSTLTIQRTQQEDSAVYLCASTPGTGIGYTFGSGTRLTVV.

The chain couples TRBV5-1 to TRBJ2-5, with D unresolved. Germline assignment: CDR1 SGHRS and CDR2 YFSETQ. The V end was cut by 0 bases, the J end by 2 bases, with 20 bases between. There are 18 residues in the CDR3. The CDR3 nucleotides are TGCGCCAGCAGCTTGGCCCGGCATTTAGCTAACCTTCAAGAGACCCAGTACTTC. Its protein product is CASSLARHLANLQETQYF.

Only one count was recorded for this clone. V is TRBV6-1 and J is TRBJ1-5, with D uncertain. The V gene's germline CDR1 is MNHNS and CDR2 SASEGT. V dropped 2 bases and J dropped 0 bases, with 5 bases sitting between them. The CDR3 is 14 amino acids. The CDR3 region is CASSESYSNQPQHF. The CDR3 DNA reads TGTGCCAGCAGTGAAAGCTATAGCAATCAGCCCCAGCATTTT.

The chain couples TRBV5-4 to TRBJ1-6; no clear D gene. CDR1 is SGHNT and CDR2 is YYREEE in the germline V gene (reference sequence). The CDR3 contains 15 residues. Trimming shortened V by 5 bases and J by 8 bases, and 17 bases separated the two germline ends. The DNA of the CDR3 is TGTGCCAGCAGTTATGGACGGCGGTTAGATTCACCCCTCCACTTT. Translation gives CASSYGRRLDSPLHF.

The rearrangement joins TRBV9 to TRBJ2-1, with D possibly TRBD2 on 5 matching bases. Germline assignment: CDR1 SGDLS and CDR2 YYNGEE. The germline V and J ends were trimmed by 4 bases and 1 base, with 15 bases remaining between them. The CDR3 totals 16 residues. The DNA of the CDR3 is TGTGCCAGCAGCTTACTGGACTTCCGGTCCTACAATGAGCAGTTCTTC. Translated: CASSLLDFRSYNEQFF.

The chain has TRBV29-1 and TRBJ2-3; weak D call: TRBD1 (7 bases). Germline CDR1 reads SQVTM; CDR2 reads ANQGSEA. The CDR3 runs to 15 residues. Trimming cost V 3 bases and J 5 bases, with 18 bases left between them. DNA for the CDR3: TGCAGCGTTGACTGGGGGGACAGTCGTGGAGATACGCAGTATTTT. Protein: CSVDWGDSRGDTQYF.

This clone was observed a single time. The CDR3 bases are TGTGCCAGCAGCTTAGCCGTTAATGAAAAACTGTTTTTT. This encodes CASSLAVNEKLFF. The chain uses TRBV7-8 and TRBJ1-4; the D is unclear. Germline loops: CDR1 SGHVS, CDR2 FQNEAQ. Trimming cost V 0 bases and J 4 bases, with 3 bases left between them. The CDR3 is made up of 13 amino acids.

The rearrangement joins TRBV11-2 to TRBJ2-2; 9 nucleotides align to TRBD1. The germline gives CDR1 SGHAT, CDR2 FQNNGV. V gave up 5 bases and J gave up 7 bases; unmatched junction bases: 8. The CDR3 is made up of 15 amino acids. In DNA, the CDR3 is TGTGCCAGCAGCCCTGGGACAGGGAGGGGCGGGGAGCTGTTTTTT. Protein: CASSPGTGRGGELFF.

CDR3 DNA sequence: TGTGCCAGCAGCTTACTCACGCAGGGGTCCGGGGAGCTGTTTTTT. It is translated as CASSLLTQGSGELFF. The V gene is TRBV7-2, the J gene TRBJ2-2, with a weak D call TRBD1 (6 bases). Germline assignment: CDR1 SGHTA and CDR2 FQGNSA. V was trimmed by 2 bases and J by 6 bases, leaving 13 bases between them. This CDR3 region has 15 residues.

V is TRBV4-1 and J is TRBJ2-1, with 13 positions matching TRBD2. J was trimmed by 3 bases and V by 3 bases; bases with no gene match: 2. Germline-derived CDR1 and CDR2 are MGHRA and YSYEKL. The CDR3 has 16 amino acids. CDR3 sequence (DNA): TGCGCCAGCAGCCAGGGACTAGCGGGATTCTACAATGAGCAGTTCTTC. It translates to CASSQGLAGFYNEQFF.

The CDR3 nucleotides read TGTGCCAGCAGCCCTAGTGAGGACGAGCAGTACTTC. Amino acid sequence: CASSPSEDEQYF. The chain combines TRBV5-4 with TRBJ2-7, with D unclear. Trimming shortened V by 4 bases and J by 5 bases, and 10 bases separated the two germline ends. CDR1 and CDR2 from the germline V gene are SGHNT and YYREEE (reference sequence). The CDR3 consists of 12 residues.